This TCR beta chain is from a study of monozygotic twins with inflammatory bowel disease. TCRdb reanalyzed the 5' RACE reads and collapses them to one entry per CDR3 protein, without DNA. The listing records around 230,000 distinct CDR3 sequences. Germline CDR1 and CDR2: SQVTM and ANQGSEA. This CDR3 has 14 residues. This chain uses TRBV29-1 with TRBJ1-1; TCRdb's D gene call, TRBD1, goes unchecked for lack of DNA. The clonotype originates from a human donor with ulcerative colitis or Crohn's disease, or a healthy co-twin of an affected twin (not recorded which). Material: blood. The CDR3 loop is CSVATTGGILEAFF.